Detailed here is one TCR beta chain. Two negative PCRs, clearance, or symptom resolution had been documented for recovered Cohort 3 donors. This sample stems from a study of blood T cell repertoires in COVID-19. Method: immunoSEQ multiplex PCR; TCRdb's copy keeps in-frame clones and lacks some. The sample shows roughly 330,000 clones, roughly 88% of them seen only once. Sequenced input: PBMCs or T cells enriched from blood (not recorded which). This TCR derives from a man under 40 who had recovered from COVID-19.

The CDR3 sequence is CASSDIGGSNYGYTF. In DNA form, the CDR3 reads TGTGCCAGCAGTGATATAGGGGGCTCTAACTATGGCTACACCTTC. V usage is TRBV6-1 and J usage is TRBJ1-2; 7 bases match TRBD1. The CDR3 length is 15 residues. Trimming at V came to 3 bases and at J to 0 bases, leaving 4 bases not matched to a gene. From germline, CDR1 is MNHNS and CDR2 SASEGT.